This T cell receptor (beta chain) was profiled in a study of T cell responses to AZD1222 COVID-19 vaccine. Study results and caveats: Among the donors, most were white British and more were female, and clonal diversity was possibly underestimated. Reports say nearly half of spike-specific TCRs go after unmutated variant regions. Repertoire samples came only from after the peak T cell response.

Sequencing used immunoSEQ multiplex PCR; TCRdb keeps in-frame clones, though not all of them. In the table there are 70,000 to 95,000 clones, 88% of which are singletons. In regard to this clone: The antigen is undetermined.

Germline assignment: CDR1 SGHDN and CDR2 FVKESK. This CDR3 comprises 13 residues. V was cut by 1 base and J by 4 bases, with 7 bases left in between. V usage is TRBV14 and J usage is TRBJ1-2; no clear D. This receptor was taken from an adult in good health. The sample consisted of peripheral blood, taken on day 0 of MenACWY control vaccination. CDR3: CASSQVALYGYTF. The DNA for the CDR3 is TGTGCCAGCAGCCAAGTCGCGCTCTATGGCTACACCTTC.